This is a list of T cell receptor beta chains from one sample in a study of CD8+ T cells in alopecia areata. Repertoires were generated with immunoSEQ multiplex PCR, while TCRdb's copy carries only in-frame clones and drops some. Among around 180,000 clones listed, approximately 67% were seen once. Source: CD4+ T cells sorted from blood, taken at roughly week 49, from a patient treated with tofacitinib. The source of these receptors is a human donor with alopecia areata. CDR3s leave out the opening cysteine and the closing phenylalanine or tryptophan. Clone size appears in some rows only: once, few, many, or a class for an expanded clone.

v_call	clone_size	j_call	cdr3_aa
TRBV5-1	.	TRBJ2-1	ASSSNGVGEQF
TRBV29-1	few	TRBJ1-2	SVEGSRELINYGYT
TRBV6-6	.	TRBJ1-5	ASQTGRNQPQH
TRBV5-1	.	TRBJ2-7	ASSLELTYEQY
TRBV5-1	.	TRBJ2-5	ASSQQETQY
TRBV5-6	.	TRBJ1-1	ASSADRGRNTEAF
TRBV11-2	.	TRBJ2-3	ASSFSDRGQY
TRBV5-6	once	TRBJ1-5	ASSYGTVNQPQH
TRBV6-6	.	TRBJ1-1	ASSSQQGFAEAF
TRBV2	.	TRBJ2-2	ASSRPGLAGGRAQNTGELF
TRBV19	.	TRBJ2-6	ASSIAGAGANVLT
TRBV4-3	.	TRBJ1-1	ASSQERNTEAF
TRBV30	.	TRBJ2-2	ACGTPSNTGELF
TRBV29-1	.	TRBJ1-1	SVVPGNTEAF
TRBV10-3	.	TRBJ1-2	AISPGRGYT
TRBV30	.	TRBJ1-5	AWSTRGNQPQH
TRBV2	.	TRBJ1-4	ASSEIRGLREKLF
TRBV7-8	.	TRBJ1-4	ASSQQGKAQEKLF
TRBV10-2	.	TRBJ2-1	ASSESSRGRLGNEQF
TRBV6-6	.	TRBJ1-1	ASSYNRAGEAF
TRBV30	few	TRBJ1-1	ASGGKTRTEAF
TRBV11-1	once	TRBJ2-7	ASSLRQGPYEQY